The 8 T cell receptor beta chains below all came from one sample that was sequenced in a study of cytomegalovirus exposure and HLA in healthy donors. Libraries were prepared by immunoSEQ multiplex PCR; TCRdb keeps only in-frame clonotypes and omits some of them. This table holds a few hundred thousand clones, roughly 86% found once. Material for sequencing was PBMCs. These receptors all come from a man aged 30 to 45 in good health and CMV-seronegative.

The rearrangement uses TRBV9 and TRBJ2-1; D is unresolved. This CDR3 comprises 14 residues. Germline CDR1 reads SGDLS; CDR2 reads YYNGEE. Trimming removed 0 bases from V and 4 bases from J, with 8 bases in between. DNA of the CDR3: TGTGCCAGCAGCGTAGTCGCCAGGTACAATGAGCAGTTCTTC. Its translation: CASSVVARYNEQFF.

This clone was seen only once. The chain carries TRBV18 and TRBJ1-5; D might be TRBD1 (6 bases). Trimming left V 3 bases short and J 5 bases short, with 17 bases between. CDR3 length: 16 residues. The germline CDR1 and CDR2 sequences are KGHSH and LQKENI. The CDR3 sequence: CASSPGTPAVDQPQHF. CDR3 coding DNA: TGTGCCAGCTCACCCGGGACACCGGCGGTCGATCAGCCCCAGCATTTT.

The chain links TRBV19 to TRBJ1-1; no definite D call. The germline CDR1 and CDR2 sequences are LNHDA and SQIVND (reference sequence). This CDR3 has 16 residues. With 2 bases removed from V and 1 base from J, the gap between germline ends came to 14 bases. The CDR3 sequence: CASSIRVGERNTEAFF. DNA of the CDR3: TGTGCCAGTAGTATAAGGGTCGGGGAGAGGAACACTGAAGCTTTCTTT.

The V gene is TRBV11-2, the J gene TRBJ1-3; D possibly corresponds to TRBD1 (6 bases). The CDR3 consists of 12 residues. V lost 5 bases and J 5 bases, leaving 7 bases between the germline ends. Germline assignment: CDR1 SGHAT and CDR2 FQNNGV. CDR3 DNA sequence: TGTGCCAGCAGCCGGGACAGAAACACCATATATTTT. Translated: CASSRDRNTIYF.

This rearrangement joins TRBV6-6 to TRBJ1-1; D is uncertain. Germline CDR1 and CDR2: MNHNY and SVGAGI (reference sequence). Deletions cut 0 bases from V and 3 bases from J, with 11 bases between. The CDR3 is 15 amino acids. The DNA for the CDR3 is TGTGCCAGCAGTTACTCCCCCCGCGGAGACACTGAAGCTTTCTTT. Its translation: CASSYSPRGDTEAFF.

The chain joins TRBV9 to TRBJ1-1; 9 nucleotides align to TRBD1. Unmatched junction bases numbered 16, after V lost 10 bases and J lost 3 bases. This CDR3 spans 16 amino acids. Germline V gene lookup returns CDR1 SGDLS and CDR2 YYNGEE. In nucleotides, the CDR3 is TGTGCCTCCTCCCGAACGGGACGACAGGGGGACACTGAAGCTTTCTTT. It encodes CASSRTGRQGDTEAFF.

The rearrangement links TRBV27 to TRBJ2-6; no clear D. The V end was cut by 11 bases, the J end by 2 bases, with 16 bases between. CDR3 length: 15 amino acids. Germline V gene sequence: CDR1 MNHEY, CDR2 SMNVEV (reference sequence). For the CDR3, the DNA is TGTGCCCGTCTCCCACACCTGCCTGGGGCCAACGTCCTGACTTTC. It is translated as CARLPHLPGANVLTF.

The chain links TRBV25-1 to TRBJ1-2; D ambiguous. This CDR3 has 18 residues. V lost 2 bases to trimming and J lost 3 bases, with 22 bases between them. In germline, CDR1 is MGHDK, CDR2 SYGVNS. The CDR3 sequence is CASSENVGGNRDDYGYTF. The CDR3 nucleotides read TGTGCCAGCAGTGAAAATGTCGGAGGGAACCGAGACGACTATGGCTACACCTTC.